This TCR beta chain is from a study of beta chain features in type 1 diabetes. Study observations and caveats: Within each of all four CD4+ subsets, Type 1 diabetes patients had TCRB CDR3s that were moderately but significantly shorter. The naive, central memory and Treg TCRB repertoires looked more alike in patients than they did in healthy donors. Insertion counts at VDJ junctions were lower in type 1 diabetes patients, who also showed more deletions there.

Sequenced material consisted of expressed TCRB transcripts (all of the isolated RNA was reverse transcribed). Data came from immunoSEQ multiplex PCR; TCRdb stores just in-frame clones and leaves some out. The data hold 150,000 to 200,000 clones, with roughly 59% observed a single time. This CDR3 region has 16 residues. This clone was observed a handful of times. Its antigen is still unknown. Sequencing was done on a sample of naive CD4+ T cells from blood. J is TRBJ2-3 and V is TRBV21-1; the table calls TRBD1, which could not be checked here. TRBV21-1 is a pseudogene. This TCR was recovered from a man under 40 with type 1 diabetes. CDR3 protein: CASSTRDRVCADTQYF. The CDR3 nucleotides are TGTGCCAGCAGCACCAGGGACAGGGTGTGCGCAGATACGCAGTATTTT.